The clone carrying this T cell receptor beta chain was seen many times. Deletions cut 4 bases from V and 1 base from J, with 11 bases between. This CDR3 region has 15 residues. Germline lookup yields CDR1 LNHDA and CDR2 SQIVND (reference sequence). The sample is drawn from a study of T cells in Graves' hyperthyroidism and ophthalmopathy. There were TCR beta CDR3 regions amplified from RNA transcripts. In the first-round RT-PCR of the TCR CDR3, the HTBI primer set was used. TCRdb used MiXCR to reprocess the multiplex PCR reads, holding one entry per CDR3 protein. The sample shows 250,000 to 300,000 distinct CDR3 sequences, about 14% of them seen only once.

The sample comprised blood. The rearrangement links TRBV19 to TRBJ1-3, with D uncertain. The receptor comes from a woman between 35 and 50 years old with Graves' hyperthyroidism that later progressed to Graves' ophthalmopathy. The chain's CDR3 is CASSTGMGSGNTIYF. CDR3 DNA sequence: TGTGCCAGTAGTACCGGAATGGGTTCTGGAAACACCATATATTTT.